This T cell receptor beta chain is from a study of T cells after yellow fever vaccination. Concerning this clonotype: The target antigen is unknown.

MiXCR, applied by TCRdb to the 5' RACE reads, yields one record per CDR3 protein. The data contain about 320,000 distinct CDR3 sequences, roughly 6.8% of them seen just once; the ten biggest clones take up roughly a sixth. Study observations and caveats: Among all clonotypes, a small share was observed in both CD4 and CD8 compartments.

The material was PBMCs, obtained 45 days after the first yellow fever vaccination. The source is a man aged 18 to 29 who received the YFV17D yellow fever vaccine.

Written as DNA, the CDR3 is TGTGCCAGCAGACCGCCTCGGGGTTGGACTCAAGGGACGGAGACCCAGTACTTC. It specifies CASRPPRGWTQGTETQYF. The chain combines TRBV11-2 with TRBJ2-5; either TRBD1 or TRBD2 may fit D (5 bases each). The CDR3 has 18 residues. Trimming took off 6 bases at V and 5 bases at J, with 28 bases between the two ends. Germline CDR1 SGHAT, CDR2 FQNNGV.